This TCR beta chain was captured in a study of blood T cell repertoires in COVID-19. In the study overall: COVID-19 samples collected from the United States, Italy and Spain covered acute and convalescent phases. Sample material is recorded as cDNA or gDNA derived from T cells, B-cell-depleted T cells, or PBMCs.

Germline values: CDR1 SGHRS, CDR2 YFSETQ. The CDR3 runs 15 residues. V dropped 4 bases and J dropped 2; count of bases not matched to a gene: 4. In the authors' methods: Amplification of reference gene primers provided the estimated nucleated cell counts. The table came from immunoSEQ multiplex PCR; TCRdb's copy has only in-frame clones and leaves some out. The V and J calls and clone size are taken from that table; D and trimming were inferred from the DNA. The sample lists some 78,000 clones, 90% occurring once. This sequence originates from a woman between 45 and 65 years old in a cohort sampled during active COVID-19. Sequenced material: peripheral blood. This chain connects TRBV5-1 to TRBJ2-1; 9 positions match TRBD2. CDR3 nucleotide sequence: TGCGCCAGCAGCCCTAGCGGGGACACCTACAATGAGCAGTTCTTC. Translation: CASSPSGDTYNEQFF.